This T cell receptor (beta chain) was recorded in a study of cytomegalovirus exposure and HLA in healthy donors. Vbeta (60) and Jbeta (13) primers were used in the PCR. Sequenced by immunoSEQ multiplex PCR; TCRdb stores in-frame clones only, minus some. This sample has around 110,000 clones, with about 79% found just once. Germline loops: CDR1 SGHRS, CDR2 YFSETQ. The trim removed 4 bases at V and 5 bases at J, leaving 6 bases unmatched. This CDR3 region has 15 residues. This clonotype originated in a man aged 30-40 years in good health and CMV-seropositive. The chain uses TRBV5-1 and TRBJ1-5; TRBD1 matches 10 bases. Sequenced sample: PBMCs. The CDR3 reads CASSATGTGDQPQHF. The CDR3 DNA reads as TGCGCCAGCAGCGCAACCGGGACAGGGGATCAGCCCCAGCATTTT. The full variable domain, in which reference TRBV5-1 and TRBJ1-5 provide the parts outside the CDR3, is KAGVTQTPRYLIKTRGQQVTLSCSPISGHRSVSWYQQTPGQGLQFLFEYFSETQRNKGNFPGRFSGRQFSNSRSEMNVSTLELGDSALYLCASSATGTGDQPQHFGDGTRLSIL.